The 19 T cell receptor beta chains below come from one sample, sequenced in a study of cytomegalovirus exposure and HLA in healthy donors. With 60 Vbeta and 13 Jbeta primers, the PCR was carried out. The table came from immunoSEQ multiplex PCR; TCRdb's copy has only in-frame clones and leaves some out. Among 110,000 to 150,000 clones, 65% to 85% were seen once, and the ten largest hold about 4.1%. The sequencing input was PBMCs. These receptors were obtained from a woman aged 40-49 years in good health and CMV-seropositive.

The chain combines TRBV6-4 with TRBJ1-1; D uncertain. Per germline, CDR1 MRHNA and CDR2 SNTAGT. V lost 0 bases to trimming and J lost 3 bases, with 14 bases between them. There are 16 residues in the CDR3. The CDR3 loop is CASSDSSRSRDTEAFF. CDR3 DNA sequence: TGTGCCAGCAGTGACTCTTCGAGGTCTCGGGACACTGAAGCTTTCTTT.

The V and J genes are TRBV19 and TRBJ2-3, with D perhaps matching TRBD1 (5 bases). The germline V gene has CDR1 LNHDA and CDR2 SQIVND (reference sequence). The CDR3 sequence is 13 residues long. Trimming cost V 3 bases and J 6 bases, with 10 bases left between them. CDR3 sequence: CASSINRFDTQYF. CDR3 nucleotide sequence: TGTGCCAGTAGTATCAACAGGTTTGATACGCAGTATTTT. The whole variable domain, remainder taken from reference TRBV19 and TRBJ2-3, is DGGITQSPKYLFRKEGQNVTLSCEQNLNHDAMYWYRQDPGQGLRLIYYSQIVNDFQKGDIAEGYSVSREKKESFPLTVTSAQKNPTAFYLCASSINRFDTQYFGPGTRLTVL.

This clone was seen a handful of times. This rearrangement joins TRBV19 to TRBJ1-1, with D possibly being TRBD1 (5 bases). The ends were cut back, 3 bases at V and 10 bases at J, with 12 bases in the middle. The germline V gene encodes CDR1 LNHDA and CDR2 SQIVND (reference sequence). The CDR3 has 12 amino acids. CDR3 amino acids: CASSIAGGSAFF. CDR3 nucleotide sequence: TGTGCCAGTAGTATTGCGGGGGGTTCAGCTTTCTTT.

The gene calls are TRBV18 and TRBJ1-4, with TRBD1 as a possible D gene (6 bases). The CDR3 is 16 residues long. Between the trimmed V and J ends, which lost 1 base and 0 bases, there was a span of 9 bases. Germline V CDR1 and CDR2: KGHSH, LQKENI. The CDR3 loop is CASSPRTDATNEKLFF. In DNA form, the CDR3 reads TGTGCCAGCTCACCACGGACAGACGCAACTAATGAAAAACTGTTTTTT.

This sequence joins TRBV7-2 and TRBJ1-1; D remains unclear. The V gene's germline CDR1 is SGHTA and CDR2 FQGNSA. V was shortened by 5 bases and J by 6 bases, with 10 bases between the two germline ends. This CDR3 is built from 12 residues. The CDR3 here is CASSAAGAEAFF. As DNA, the CDR3 is TGTGCCAGCAGCGCAGCGGGTGCTGAAGCTTTCTTT.

The chain is built from TRBV6-1 and TRBJ1-2; perhaps TRBD1 as D (6 bases). This CDR3 is built from 14 residues. The V gene's germline CDR1 is MNHNS and CDR2 SASEGT. V lost 5 bases to trimming and J lost 4 bases, with 14 bases between them. The CDR3 loop is CASSPGEGGYGYTF. Here the CDR3 DNA reads TGTGCCAGCAGTCCAGGGGAAGGGGGCTATGGCTACACCTTC.

The genes are TRBV30 and TRBJ1-5; D uncertain. The V and J ends lost 1 base and 3 bases respectively, with 13 bases between them. The CDR3 is 15 amino acids. Per germline, CDR1 GTSNPN and CDR2 SVGIG (reference sequence). The CDR3 DNA reads as TGTGCCTGGAGTGAGACAAGGAGGGACAATCAGCCCCAGCATTTT. Protein product: CAWSETRRDNQPQHF.

This chain joins TRBV5-4 and TRBJ2-7; TRBD2 agrees at 9 bases. V trimming: 4 bases; J trimming: 0 bases; junction bases outside the gene matches: 11. Germline V gene lookup returns CDR1 SGHNT and CDR2 YYREEE (reference sequence). The CDR3 covers 17 residues. The CDR3 DNA reads as TGTGCCAGCAGCATGCCGAAAGCGGGGGGTTTCTCCTACGAGCAGTACTTC. It translates to CASSMPKAGGFSYEQYF.

In its sample, this clone was seen once. The chain is built from TRBV7-7 and TRBJ2-2, with D tentatively TRBD1 (6 bases). Trimming removed 11 bases at V and 1 base at J, with 11 bases between. The CDR3 totals 13 residues. CDR1 and CDR2 (germline): SSHAT, FNYEAQ (reference sequence). As DNA, the CDR3 is TGTGCCGTTGGACAGATGAACACCGGGGAGCTGTTTTTT. It encodes CAVGQMNTGELFF.

This clone was counted a few times. The chain uses TRBV18 and TRBJ2-1; 10 bases are a match to TRBD2. The ends lost 2 bases at V and 4 bases at J; junction bases unmatched: 8. The CDR3 runs to 17 residues. Germline lookup yields CDR1 KGHSH and CDR2 LQKENI. In DNA, the CDR3 is TGTGCCAGCTCACCAAAACCCGGGACTAGCGTATACAATGAGCAGTTCTTC. This codes for CASSPKPGTSVYNEQFF. Variable domain in full (rest from reference TRBV18 and TRBJ2-1): NAGVMQNPRHLVRRRGQEARLRCSPMKGHSHVYWYRQLPEEGLKFMVYLQKENIIDESGMPKERFSAEFPKEGPSILRIQQVVRGDSAAYFCASSPKPGTSVYNEQFFGPGTRLTVL.

This clone occurred a few times. The chain uses TRBV5-1 and TRBJ2-5; 7 nucleotides match TRBD1. With V trimmed by 2 bases and J by 1 base, 8 bases remained unmatched. Germline V CDR1 and CDR2: SGHRS, YFSETQ. The CDR3 consists of 16 residues. The CDR3: CASSFGPGGGQETQYF. CDR3 coding DNA: TGCGCCAGCAGCTTTGGGCCAGGGGGTGGCCAAGAGACCCAGTACTTC.

Notes on this clone: One end of the junction does not line up with germline, which may come from a read error. The V and J genes are TRBV5-4 and TRBJ2-3; D is unresolved. Germline assignment: CDR1 SGHNT and CDR2 YYREEE (reference sequence). The CDR3 contains 13 residues. The CDR3 DNA sequence: TGTGCCAGCAGCCCTGAGAGAACAGATACGCTGTATTTT. Protein sequence: CASSPERTDTLYF.

The J gene is TRBJ2-7, the V gene TRBV7-3; tentatively, D is TRBD1 (5 bases). Trimming removed 0 bases at V and 3 bases at J, with 18 bases between. The CDR3 extends over 17 amino acids. Germline lookup yields CDR1 SGHTA and CDR2 FQGTGA. CDR3 loop: CASSLTPGGAVGYEQYF. As DNA, the CDR3 is TGTGCCAGCAGCTTAACTCCCGGTGGGGCAGTCGGCTACGAGCAGTACTTC.

This chain joins TRBV6-5 and TRBJ2-2; possibly TRBD2 for D (5 bases). The V gene's germline CDR1 is MNHEY and CDR2 SVGAGI. Trimming removed 8 bases from V and 4 bases from J, with 17 bases in between. The CDR3 sequence is 15 residues long. The CDR3 nucleotides read TGTGCCAGCTTAAGCCCGCGGGCGGGCACCGGGGAGCTGTTTTTT. Its translation is CASLSPRAGTGELFF.

The rearrangement uses TRBV29-1 and TRBJ2-1, with D possibly matching TRBD1 (6 bases). The CDR3 has 12 residues. CDR1 and CDR2 (germline): SQVTM, ANQGSEA. V gave up 3 bases and J gave up 7 bases, with 10 bases separating them. CDR3 loop: CSVEGADNEQFF. The CDR3, as DNA: TGCAGCGTTGAGGGGGCGGATAATGAGCAGTTCTTC.

In nucleotides, the CDR3 is TGTGCCAGCAGTTTGAGGGAGAACTATGGCTACACCTTC. Translation gives CASSLRENYGYTF. V usage is TRBV27 and J usage is TRBJ1-2; no definite D call. The CDR3 contains 13 residues. CDR1 and CDR2 (germline): MNHEY, SMNVEV (reference sequence). V lost 3 bases to trimming and J lost 2 bases, with 7 bases between them.

Concerning this clone: Since no conserved phenylalanine or tryptophan closes the CDR3, a read error is the likely cause. J is TRBJ1-2 and V is TRBV19; 8 nucleotides line up with TRBD1. The CDR3 is made up of 15 amino acids. From germline, CDR1 is LNHDA and CDR2 SQIVND (reference sequence). J lost 4 bases, V lost 1 base, and 5 bases had no gene match. CDR3 coding DNA: TGTGCCAGTAGTATAGGTCCTGGACAGGGCTATGGCTACACCCTC. Translating it yields CASSIGPGQGYGYTL.

CDR3: CASSPYNDEKLFF. The CDR3 nucleotides are TGTGCCAGCTCACCATACAACGATGAAAAACTGTTTTTT. This chain uses TRBV18 with TRBJ1-4; no firm D call. Germline CDR1 reads KGHSH; CDR2 reads LQKENI. Trimming left V 2 bases short and J 6 bases short, with 7 bases between. The CDR3 runs to 13 residues.

The rearrangement joins TRBV2 to TRBJ1-2; TRBD1 is a possible D gene (5 bases). The CDR3 covers 15 residues. Deletions cut 6 bases from V and 1 base from J, with 15 bases between. Germline CDR1 is SNHLY and CDR2 is FYNNEI. CDR3 loop: CASSALRGVNYGYTF. The CDR3 bases are TGTGCCAGCAGCGCCCTTAGGGGTGTTAACTATGGCTACACCTTC.